This T cell receptor beta chain was profiled in a study of blood T cell repertoires in COVID-19. Overall study: PBMCs, B-cell-depleted T cells, or T cells were the source of the cDNA or gDNA that made up the material.

Assay: immunoSEQ multiplex PCR; the TCRdb copy retains only in-frame clones and omits some. The table records hundreds of thousands of clones, approximately 90% of them present only once. Participants, about 18 to 90 years old, spanned approximately 25 US areas. This clonotype was obtained from a man aged 30 to 39 who had recovered from COVID-19. The sequenced sample consisted of PBMCs or T cells enriched from blood (not recorded which).

The CDR3 region is CASSWDISNQPQHF. CDR3 coding DNA: TGTGCCAGTAGCTGGGACATTAGCAATCAGCCCCAGCATTTT. This chain joins TRBV19 and TRBJ1-5; D is perhaps TRBD1 (6 bases). V shed 6 bases and J shed 0 bases, with 9 bases lying between them. The CDR3 extends over 14 amino acids. CDR1 and CDR2 from the germline V gene are LNHDA and SQIVND (reference sequence).